The 26 T cell receptor beta chains below come from one sample, sequenced in a study of cytomegalovirus exposure and HLA in healthy donors. It was with 60 Vbeta and 13 Jbeta primers that the PCR ran. Profiling relied on immunoSEQ multiplex PCR, and the TCRdb table lists in-frame clones only, not all of them. The table for this sample gives around 140,000 clones. Sequenced: PBMCs. These receptors were taken from a woman aged 40 to 55 in good health and CMV-seropositive.

V usage is TRBV7-3 and J usage is TRBJ2-1; D is unresolved. Germline V lookup: CDR1 SGHTA, CDR2 FQGTGA. V lost 1 base, J lost 6 bases, and 10 bases lay in between. The CDR3 totals 14 residues. The CDR3 nucleotides are TGTGCCAGCAGCTTAAATGCCCTACCCAATGAGCAGTTCTTC. It encodes CASSLNALPNEQFF.

This sequence joins TRBV7-2 and TRBJ2-1, with 8 bases lining up with TRBD2. CDR3 length: 17 residues. Germline assignment: CDR1 SGHTA and CDR2 FQGNSA. The junction had 14 bases not matched to a gene; V was cut back by 4 bases and J by 6 bases. The CDR3 DNA sequence: TGTGCCAGCAGCTCGGGTGGAGCGGGAGTCCGCGGCAATGAGCAGTTCTTC. Its translation: CASSSGGAGVRGNEQFF.

The rearrangement uses TRBV7-9 and TRBJ2-3; 9 bases match TRBD2. The germline gives CDR1 SEHNR, CDR2 FQNEAQ (reference sequence). The CDR3 extends over 14 amino acids. V lost 8 bases, J lost 2 bases, and 5 bases stayed unmatched. The CDR3 region has the DNA TGTGCCAGCTCGGCTAGCGGGAACACAGATACGCAGTATTTT. Translated: CASSASGNTDTQYF.

This chain joins TRBV7-3 and TRBJ2-6, with D tentatively TRBD2 (6 bases). V lost 3 bases and J 3 bases, leaving 9 bases between the germline ends. The CDR3 contains 15 residues. CDR1 SGHTA and CDR2 FQGTGA come from the germline V gene. The CDR3 here is CASSFRGFGANVLTF. For the CDR3, the DNA is TGTGCCAGCAGCTTTCGGGGGTTTGGGGCCAACGTCCTGACTTTC.

As regards this clone: Compared with germline, one end of the junction differs, possibly owing to a read error. This sequence joins TRBV5-1 and TRBJ2-7, with D uncertain. The CDR3 consists of 15 residues. CDR1 SGHRS and CDR2 YFSETQ come from the germline V gene. This CDR3 is CASSLRPTPTYEQCF. CDR3 DNA sequence: TGCGCCAGCAGCTTGCGTCCGACACCTACCTACGAGCAGTGCTTC.

This chain links TRBV6-1 with TRBJ2-7; 7 bases fit TRBD1. The ends lost 2 bases at V and 6 bases at J; junction bases unmatched: 19. Germline V gives CDR1 MNHNS, CDR2 SASEGT. This CDR3 region has 18 residues. CDR3 DNA sequence: TGTGCCAGCAGTGAATACGGGACAGTGAGTCGGGGTCCTGGCGAGCAGTACTTC. Encoded protein: CASSEYGTVSRGPGEQYF.

V is TRBV28 and J is TRBJ1-1, with a possible D match to TRBD1 (6 bases). The CDR3 totals 13 residues. CDR1 is MDHEN, CDR2 SYDVKM, per germline. The V end was cut by 7 bases, the J end by 11 bases, with 20 bases between. The CDR3 sequence: CASKQQSGARAFF. In DNA form, the CDR3 reads TGTGCCAGCAAGCAACAATCAGGGGCCCGGGCTTTCTTT.

The rearrangement joins TRBV21-1 to TRBJ1-3. TRBV21-1 represents a pseudogene. CDR3 length: 14 residues. The CDR3 sequence: CASSREEGGNTIYF. The CDR3 region has the DNA TGTGCCAGCAGCAGGGAGGAGGGAGGAAACACCATATATTTT.

The chain carries TRBV5-4 and TRBJ2-1; maybe TRBD2 (6 bases). Germline CDR1 reads SGHNT; CDR2 reads YYREEE (reference sequence). CDR3 length equals 15 residues. V was shortened by 4 bases and J by 3 bases, with 14 bases between the two germline ends. The CDR3: CASSPGTGYYNEQFF. The CDR3, as DNA: TGTGCCAGCAGCCCCGGGACTGGGTACTACAATGAGCAGTTCTTC.

J is TRBJ2-2 and V is TRBV7-8, with 7 positions matching TRBD2. Germline V gives CDR1 SGHVS, CDR2 FQNEAQ. The CDR3 is 15 residues long. The V and J ends lost 7 bases and 4 bases, in that order; junction bases with no gene match: 9. In DNA form, the CDR3 reads TGTGCCAGCATTCTGAGCGGGAAAAGCACCGGGGAGCTGTTTTTT. This sequence encodes CASILSGKSTGELFF. Variable domain in full (rest from reference TRBV7-8 and TRBJ2-2): GAGVSQSPRYKVAKRGQDVALRCDPISGHVSLFWYQQALGQGPEFLTYFQNEAQLDKSGLPSDRFFAERPEGSVSTLKIQRTQQEDSAVYLCASILSGKSTGELFFGEGSRLTVL.

The rearrangement uses TRBV19 and TRBJ2-5; 8 positions match TRBD2. The CDR3 consists of 14 residues. Germline values: CDR1 LNHDA, CDR2 SQIVND (reference sequence). V dropped 3 bases and J dropped 5; count of bases not matched to a gene: 5. CDR3 nucleotides: TGTGCCAGTAGTATCGGTAGCGGGATCGAGACCCAGTACTTC. Translation gives CASSIGSGIETQYF.

The CDR3 is CASSRDDGTGGEIFLNQPQHF. The CDR3 coding sequence is TGTGCCAGCAGCCGCGACGATGGGACAGGGGGAGAAATTTTCTTAAATCAGCCCCAGCATTTT. This rearrangement joins TRBV4-2 to TRBJ1-5; 11 positions agree with TRBD1. V was pared by 4 bases and J by 4 bases, with 21 bases of the junction left unmatched. Germline loops: CDR1 LGHNA, CDR2 YNFKEQ. The length of the CDR3 is 21 residues.

J is TRBJ1-1 and V is TRBV30, with D possibly being TRBD1 (5 bases). CDR1 is GTSNPN and CDR2 is SVGIG in the germline V gene (reference sequence). The CDR3 loop spans 13 amino acids. V was clipped by 4 bases and J by 9 bases, with 18 bases between them. CDR3 residues: CAWMFREQDKAFF. In DNA, the CDR3 is TGTGCCTGGATGTTCCGCGAACAGGATAAAGCTTTCTTT. The variable domain in full, with the rest retrieved from reference TRBV30 and TRBJ1-1, is SQTIHQWPATLVQPVGSPLSLECTVEGTSNPNLYWYRQAAGRGLQLLFYSVGIGQISSEVPQNLSASRPQDRQFILSSKKLLLSDSGFYLCAWMFREQDKAFFGQGTRLTVV.

The V and J genes are TRBV15 and TRBJ2-7; no reliable D call. V shed 3 bases and J shed 6 bases, with 12 bases lying between them. The germline CDR1 and CDR2 sequences are LNHNV and YYDKDF (reference sequence). The CDR3 has 13 amino acids. DNA for the CDR3: TGTGCCACCAGCAGCCTTGTGGGCCGCGAGCAGTACTTC. Protein: CATSSLVGREQYF. Full variable domain (outside the CDR3, taken from reference TRBV15 and TRBJ2-7): DAMVIQNPRYQVTQFGKPVTLSCSQTLNHNVMYWYQQKSSQAPKLLFHYYDKDFNNEADTPDNFQSRRPNTSFCFLDIRSPGLGDTAMYLCATSSLVGREQYFGPGTRLTVT.

The CDR3 DNA reads as TGTGCCAGCAGTGAATACACGAGGGGGCGTAGTGAAAAACTGTTTTTT. Protein sequence: CASSEYTRGRSEKLFF. The rearrangement links TRBV25-1 to TRBJ1-4; the match to TRBD1 covers 7 bases. Germline values: CDR1 MGHDK, CDR2 SYGVNS. This CDR3 has 16 residues. V lost 0 bases, J lost 7 bases, and 8 bases stayed unmatched. The complete variable domain, with remaining parts taken from reference TRBV25-1 and TRBJ1-4, reads EADIYQTPRYLVIGTGKKITLECSQTMGHDKMYWYQQDPGMELHLIHYSYGVNSTEKGDLSSESTVSRIRTEHFPLTLESARPSHTSQYLCASSEYTRGRSEKLFFGSGTQLSVL.

This chain connects TRBV5-1 to TRBJ2-3; TRBD1 matches at 7 bases. The CDR3 runs 14 residues. V dropped 2 bases and J dropped 8; count of bases not matched to a gene: 8. CDR1 and CDR2 from the germline V gene are SGHRS and YFSETQ. This CDR3 reads CASSLEGSGGTQYF. The CDR3 nucleotides read TGCGCCAGCAGCTTAGAGGGATCAGGGGGTACGCAGTATTTT.

The chain recombines TRBV11-2 with TRBJ2-3, with a tentative D call TRBD1 (6 bases). The CDR3 sequence is 14 residues long. CDR1 is SGHAT, CDR2 FQNNGV, per germline. V shed 1 base and J shed 4 bases, with 9 bases lying between them. As DNA, the CDR3 is TGTGCCAGCAGCTTAGGGACAGTTTCAGATACGCAGTATTTT. Translation: CASSLGTVSDTQYF.

About this clone: Other DNA sequences in this specimen translate into the identical CDR3. This chain connects TRBV6-5 to TRBJ1-1, with 7 positions matching TRBD1. Germline V gene sequence: CDR1 MNHEY, CDR2 SVGAGI. Germline trimming cut 5 bases from V and 7 bases from J; bases unmatched to any gene: 4. There are 12 residues in the CDR3. The CDR3 DNA follows: TGTGCCAGCAGTCGACAGGGAATTGAAGCTTTCTTT. This translates into CASSRQGIEAFF.

To note about this clone: At the DNA level, this CDR3 is encoded by other sequences in the same sample as well. The chain recombines TRBV10-3 with TRBJ1-5; D not certain. V lost 6 bases to trimming and J lost 2 bases, with 8 bases between them. The length of the CDR3 is 13 residues. Germline values: CDR1 ENHRY, CDR2 SYGVKD. The CDR3 here is CAISVAGNQPQHF. The DNA of the CDR3 is TGTGCCATCAGCGTGGCAGGCAATCAGCCCCAGCATTTT.

The V call is TRBV5-1, the J call TRBJ2-1; perhaps TRBD2 as D (5 bases). The CDR3 is made up of 15 amino acids. The V gene's germline CDR1 is SGHRS and CDR2 YFSETQ. With 1 base removed from V and 8 bases from J, the gap between germline ends came to 16 bases. The chain's CDR3 is CASSLTSSLAHEQFF. Written as DNA, the CDR3 is TGCGCCAGCAGCTTGACGTCTAGCCTCGCCCATGAGCAGTTCTTC. Together with reference TRBV5-1 and TRBJ2-1, the CDR3 gives the full variable domain: KAGVTQTPRYLIKTRGQQVTLSCSPISGHRSVSWYQQTPGQGLQFLFEYFSETQRNKGNFPGRFSGRQFSNSRSEMNVSTLELGDSALYLCASSLTSSLAHEQFFGPGTRLTVL.

The rearrangement joins TRBV28 to TRBJ1-2; no definite D call. This CDR3 region has 13 residues. CDR1 is MDHEN and CDR2 is SYDVKM in the germline V gene. V dropped 5 bases and J dropped 0 bases, with 7 bases sitting between them. The DNA for the CDR3 is TGTGCCAGCAGTCCTGACTCTAACTATGGCTACACCTTC. Its protein product is CASSPDSNYGYTF.

J is TRBJ2-6 and V is TRBV25-1; weak D call: TRBD1 (5 bases). V gave up 3 bases and J gave up 4 bases, with 16 bases separating them. The CDR3 has 17 residues. CDR1 is MGHDK, CDR2 SYGVNS, per germline. The CDR3 bases are TGTGCCAGCAGTGACTACAGCTGGGGCGTAGGGGCCAACGTCCTGACTTTC. Translated: CASSDYSWGVGANVLTF.

The rearrangement joins TRBV5-6 to TRBJ1-5; the match to TRBD1 covers 10 bases. The CDR3 totals 16 residues. V shed 3 bases, J shed 6 bases, and the junction held 9 bases outside the gene matches. In germline, CDR1 is SGHDT, CDR2 YYEEEE. Here the CDR3 reads CASSYTGTGEGQPQHF. In DNA, the CDR3 is TGTGCCAGCAGCTATACCGGGACAGGGGAGGGTCAGCCCCAGCATTTT. The variable domain in full, with the rest retrieved from reference TRBV5-6 and TRBJ1-5, is DAGVTQSPTHLIKTRGQQVTLRCSPKSGHDTVSWYQQALGQGPQFIFQYYEEEERQRGNFPDRFSGHQFPNYSSELNVNALLLGDSALYLCASSYTGTGEGQPQHFGDGTRLSIL.

The chain uses TRBV5-1 and TRBJ2-5; 9 bases fit TRBD2. The J call may be faulty, since TRBJ2-7 better matches the DNA end. The CDR3 length is 16 residues. Germline V gives CDR1 SGHRS, CDR2 YFSETQ. CDR3 loop: CASSLEGLATVYEQYF. The CDR3 nucleotides read TGCGCCAGCAGCTTGGAGGGACTAGCTACCGTCTACGAGCAGTACTTC.

The chain combines TRBV5-1 with TRBJ2-2; 13 positions match TRBD2. V was pared by 6 bases and J by 2 bases, with 7 bases of the junction left unmatched. The CDR3 sequence is 17 residues long. Germline V CDR1 and CDR2: SGHRS, YFSETQ. Here the CDR3 DNA reads TGCGCCAGCACCTTCCCGGGACTAGCGGGAAACACCGGGGAGCTGTTTTTT. Its translation is CASTFPGLAGNTGELFF. The variable domain in full, completed from reference TRBV5-1 and TRBJ2-2, reads KAGVTQTPRYLIKTRGQQVTLSCSPISGHRSVSWYQQTPGQGLQFLFEYFSETQRNKGNFPGRFSGRQFSNSRSEMNVSTLELGDSALYLCASTFPGLAGNTGELFFGEGSRLTVL.

The chain joins TRBV7-3 to TRBJ2-2, with D possibly TRBD1 on 6 matching bases. From germline, CDR1 is SGHTA and CDR2 FQGTGA. The CDR3 is made up of 15 amino acids. Trimming took 4 bases from V and 6 from J, leaving 15 bases between them. The CDR3 sequence is CASSSQTGIPGELFF. CDR3 nucleotide sequence: TGTGCCAGCAGCTCTCAGACAGGCATCCCCGGGGAGCTGTTTTTT.